This T cell receptor (beta chain) was documented in a study of beta chain features in type 1 diabetes. In its sample, this clone was seen a few times. Sequencing targeted expressed TCRB transcripts, as all isolated RNA had been reverse transcribed. TCRdb keeps only in-frame clones here, not all; method: immunoSEQ multiplex PCR. The sample lists fewer than 900,000 clones, roughly 16% occurring once. The clonotype comes from a young woman in good health. Sequencing was carried out using naive CD4+ T cells from blood.

The CDR3: CASSRLAGVYQETQYF. CDR3 in DNA: TGTGCCAGTAGTCGACTAGCGGGAGTGTACCAAGAGACCCAGTACTTC. The V and J genes are TRBV19 and TRBJ2-5; TRBD2 agrees at 12 bases. The CDR3 has 16 residues. V was pared by 5 bases and J by 0 bases, with 4 bases of the junction left unmatched. CDR1 is LNHDA and CDR2 is SQIVND in the germline V gene (reference sequence).